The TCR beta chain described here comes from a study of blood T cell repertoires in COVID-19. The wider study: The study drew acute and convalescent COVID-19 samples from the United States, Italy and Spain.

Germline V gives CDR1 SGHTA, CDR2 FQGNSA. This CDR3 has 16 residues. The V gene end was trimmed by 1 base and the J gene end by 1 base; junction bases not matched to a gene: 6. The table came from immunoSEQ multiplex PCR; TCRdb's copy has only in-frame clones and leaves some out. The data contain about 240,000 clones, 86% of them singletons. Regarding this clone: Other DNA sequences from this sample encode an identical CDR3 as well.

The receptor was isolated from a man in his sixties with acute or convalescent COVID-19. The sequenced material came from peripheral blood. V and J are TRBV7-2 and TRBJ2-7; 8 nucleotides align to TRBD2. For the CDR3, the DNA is TGTGCCAGCAGCTTAGTAGGTACTAGCGGATCCTACGAGCAGTACTTC. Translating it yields CASSLVGTSGSYEQYF.